This T cell receptor beta chain emerged from a study of molecular identifiers for immune sequencing clone quantification. The CDR3 sequence is 15 residues long. The germline CDR1 and CDR2 sequences are MNHEY and SMNVEV (reference sequence). V shed 6 bases and J shed 0 bases, with 9 bases lying between them. TCRdb redid the calling of the PCR reads with MiXCR, one entry per CDR3 protein. The repertoire has about 640,000 distinct CDR3 sequences, just under 20% of them found once; the top ten carry under 0.95%. This rearrangement joins TRBV27 to TRBJ1-6, with a possible D match to TRBD1 (6 bases). This clonotype originated in a human donor in good health. Some libraries in this study had Jurkat cell RNA spiked in. The sample consisted of naive CD8+ T cells from blood, with Jurkat cell RNA spiked in. As to subset: FACS-sorted CD8+CD4-CCR7+CD45RA+ naive T cells. In nucleotides, the CDR3 is TGTGCCAGCAGGAGGGGGTCCTCCTATAATTCACCCCTCCACTTT. It encodes CASRRGSSYNSPLHF.